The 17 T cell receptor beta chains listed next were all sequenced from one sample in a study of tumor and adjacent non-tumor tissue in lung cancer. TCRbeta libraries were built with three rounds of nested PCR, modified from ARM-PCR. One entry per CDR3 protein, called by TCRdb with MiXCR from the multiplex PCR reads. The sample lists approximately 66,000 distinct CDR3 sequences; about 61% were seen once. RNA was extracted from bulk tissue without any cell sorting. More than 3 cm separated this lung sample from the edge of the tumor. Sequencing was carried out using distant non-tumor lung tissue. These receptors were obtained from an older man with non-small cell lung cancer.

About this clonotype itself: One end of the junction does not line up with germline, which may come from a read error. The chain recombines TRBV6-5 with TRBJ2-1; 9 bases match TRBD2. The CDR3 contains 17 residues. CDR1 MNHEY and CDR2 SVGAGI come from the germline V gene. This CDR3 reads CASSYSPLAGIYNEPFF. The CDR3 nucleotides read TGTGCCAGCAGTTACTCCCCCCTAGCGGGGATCTACAATGAGCCGTTCTTC.

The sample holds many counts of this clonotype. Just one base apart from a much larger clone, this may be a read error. The CDR3 DNA reads as TGCAGCGTTGGGTACAGGGGCACCGGGGAGCTGTTTTTT. Translating it yields CSVGYRGTGELFF. V gene TRBV29-1 combines with J gene TRBJ2-2; 7 bases align to TRBD1. The CDR3 loop spans 13 amino acids. V lost 4 bases, J lost 4 bases, and 3 bases stayed unmatched. Germline loops: CDR1 SQVTM, CDR2 ANQGSEA.

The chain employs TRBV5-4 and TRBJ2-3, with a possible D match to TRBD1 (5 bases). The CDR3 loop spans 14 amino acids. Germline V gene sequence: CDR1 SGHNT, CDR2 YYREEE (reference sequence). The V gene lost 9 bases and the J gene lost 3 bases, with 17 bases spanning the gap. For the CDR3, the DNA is TGTGCCAACAACACCGGGCAGGGAACAGATACGCAGTATTTT. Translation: CANNTGQGTDTQYF. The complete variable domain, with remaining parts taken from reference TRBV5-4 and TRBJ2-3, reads ETGVTQSPTHLIKTRGQQVTLRCSSQSGHNTVSWYQQALGQGPQFIFQYYREEENGRGNFPPRFSGLQFPNYSSELNVNALELDDSALYLCANNTGQGTDTQYFGPGTRLTVL.

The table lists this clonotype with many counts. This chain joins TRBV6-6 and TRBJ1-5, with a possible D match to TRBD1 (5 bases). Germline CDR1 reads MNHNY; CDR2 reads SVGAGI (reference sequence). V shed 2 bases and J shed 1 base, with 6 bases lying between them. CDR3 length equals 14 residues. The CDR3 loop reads CASSYGGSNQPQHF. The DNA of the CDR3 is TGTGCCAGCAGTTACGGGGGGAGCAATCAGCCCCAGCATTTT.

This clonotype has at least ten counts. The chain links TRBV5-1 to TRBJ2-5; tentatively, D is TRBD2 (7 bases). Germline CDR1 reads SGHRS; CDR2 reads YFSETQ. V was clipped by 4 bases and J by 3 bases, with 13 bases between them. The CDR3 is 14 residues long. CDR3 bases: TGCGCCAGCAGCAGTGGGGGGGGCGAAGAGACCCAGTACTTC. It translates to CASSSGGGEETQYF. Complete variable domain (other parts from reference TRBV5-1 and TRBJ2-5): KAGVTQTPRYLIKTRGQQVTLSCSPISGHRSVSWYQQTPGQGLQFLFEYFSETQRNKGNFPGRFSGRQFSNSRSEMNVSTLELGDSALYLCASSSGGGEETQYFGPGTRLLVL.

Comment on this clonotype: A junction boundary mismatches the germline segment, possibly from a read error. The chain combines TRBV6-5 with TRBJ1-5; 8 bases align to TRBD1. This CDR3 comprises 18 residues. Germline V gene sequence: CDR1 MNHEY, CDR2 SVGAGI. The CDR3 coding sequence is TGTGCCAACAGTCAGCGGATGGACAGGGTGCAGTTTAATCAGCCCCAGCATTTT. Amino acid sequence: CANSQRMDRVQFNQPQHF.

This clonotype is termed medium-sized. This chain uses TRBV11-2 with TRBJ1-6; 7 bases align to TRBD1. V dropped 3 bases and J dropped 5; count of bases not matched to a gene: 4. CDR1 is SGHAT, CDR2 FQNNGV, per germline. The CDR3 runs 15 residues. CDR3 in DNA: TGTGCCAGCAGCTTTAGCCAGGGGGATAATTCACCCCTCCACTTT. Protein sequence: CASSFSQGDNSPLHF.

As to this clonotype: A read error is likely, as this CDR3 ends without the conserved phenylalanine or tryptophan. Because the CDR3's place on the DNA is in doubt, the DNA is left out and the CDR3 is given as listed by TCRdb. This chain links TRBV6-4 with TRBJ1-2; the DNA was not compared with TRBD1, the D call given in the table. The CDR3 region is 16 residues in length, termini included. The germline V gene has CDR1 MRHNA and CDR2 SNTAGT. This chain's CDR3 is CASSDSSGDSAYGYPL.

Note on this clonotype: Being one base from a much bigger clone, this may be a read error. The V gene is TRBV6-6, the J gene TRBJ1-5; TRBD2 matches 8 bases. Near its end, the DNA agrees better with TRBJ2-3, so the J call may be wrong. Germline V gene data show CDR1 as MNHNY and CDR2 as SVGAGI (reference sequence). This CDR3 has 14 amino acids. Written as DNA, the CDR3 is TGTGCCAGCAGTTCGGCGGGAGGCAATCAGCCCCAGTATTTT. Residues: CASSSAGGNQPQYF.

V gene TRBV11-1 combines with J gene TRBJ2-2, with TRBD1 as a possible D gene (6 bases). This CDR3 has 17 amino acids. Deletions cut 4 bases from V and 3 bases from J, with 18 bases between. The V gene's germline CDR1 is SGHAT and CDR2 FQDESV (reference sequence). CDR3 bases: TGTGCCAGCAGCTCAACCTTGGACAGTGCGGACACCGGGGAGCTGTTTTTT. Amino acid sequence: CASSSTLDSADTGELFF.

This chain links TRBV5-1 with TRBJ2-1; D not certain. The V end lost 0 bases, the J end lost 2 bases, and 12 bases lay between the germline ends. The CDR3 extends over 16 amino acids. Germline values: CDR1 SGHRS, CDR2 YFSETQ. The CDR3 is CASSLVGVGTYNEQFF. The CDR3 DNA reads TGCGCCAGCAGCTTGGTAGGAGTAGGTACCTACAATGAGCAGTTCTTC.

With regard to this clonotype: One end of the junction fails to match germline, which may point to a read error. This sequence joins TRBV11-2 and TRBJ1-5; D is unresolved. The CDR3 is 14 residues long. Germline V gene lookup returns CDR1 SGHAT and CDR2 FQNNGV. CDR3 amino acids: CANSLDVGNQPQHF. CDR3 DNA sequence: TGTGCCAACAGCTTAGATGTGGGGAACCAGCCCCAGCATTTT.

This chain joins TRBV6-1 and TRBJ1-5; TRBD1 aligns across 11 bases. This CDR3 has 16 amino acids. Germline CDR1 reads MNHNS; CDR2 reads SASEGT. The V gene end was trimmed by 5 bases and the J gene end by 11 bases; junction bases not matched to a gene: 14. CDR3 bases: TGTGCCAGCAGTTCTAGGACAGGGGGCGCCGGACAGTCCCAGCATTTT. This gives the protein CASSSRTGGAGQSQHF.

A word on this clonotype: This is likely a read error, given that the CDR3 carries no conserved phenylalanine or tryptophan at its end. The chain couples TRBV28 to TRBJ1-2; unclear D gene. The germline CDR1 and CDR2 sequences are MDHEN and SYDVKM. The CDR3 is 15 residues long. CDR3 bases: TGTGCCAGCAGTTTATTCGGCGGCGTAAACTACGGCTACACCTTA. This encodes CASSLFGGVNYGYTL.

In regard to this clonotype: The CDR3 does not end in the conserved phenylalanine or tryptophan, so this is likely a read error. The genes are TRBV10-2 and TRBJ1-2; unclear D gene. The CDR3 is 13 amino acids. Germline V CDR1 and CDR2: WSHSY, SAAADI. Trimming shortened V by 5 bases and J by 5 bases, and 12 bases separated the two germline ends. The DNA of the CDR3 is TGCGCCAGCAGTAATCCAGACCTGTATGGCTACACCTCC. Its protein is CASSNPDLYGYTS.

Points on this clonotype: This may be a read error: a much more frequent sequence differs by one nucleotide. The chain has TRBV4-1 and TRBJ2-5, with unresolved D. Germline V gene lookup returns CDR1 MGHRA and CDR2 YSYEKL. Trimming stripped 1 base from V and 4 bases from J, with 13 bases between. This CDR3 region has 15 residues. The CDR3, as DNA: TGCGCCAGCAGCCAAGTCTTCCAGGTGCGAGAGACCCAGTACTTC. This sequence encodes CASSQVFQVRETQYF.

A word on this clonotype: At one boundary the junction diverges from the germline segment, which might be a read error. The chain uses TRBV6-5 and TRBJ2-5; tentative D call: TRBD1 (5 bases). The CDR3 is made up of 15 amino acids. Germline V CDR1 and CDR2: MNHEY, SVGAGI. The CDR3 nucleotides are TGTGCCAGCAGCTACTCGAGGACATATCAAGGGACCCAGTACTTC. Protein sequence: CASSYSRTYQGTQYF.